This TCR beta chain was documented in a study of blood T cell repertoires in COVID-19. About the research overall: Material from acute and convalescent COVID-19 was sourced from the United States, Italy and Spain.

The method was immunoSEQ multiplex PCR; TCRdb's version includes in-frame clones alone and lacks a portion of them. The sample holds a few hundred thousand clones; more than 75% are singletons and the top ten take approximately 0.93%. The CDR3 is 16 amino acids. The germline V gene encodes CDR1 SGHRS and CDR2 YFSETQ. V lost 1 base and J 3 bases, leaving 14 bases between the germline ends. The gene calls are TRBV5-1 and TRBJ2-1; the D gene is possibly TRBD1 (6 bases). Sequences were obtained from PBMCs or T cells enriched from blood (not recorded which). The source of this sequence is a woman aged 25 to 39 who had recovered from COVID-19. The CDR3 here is CASSLLPGEYYNEQFF. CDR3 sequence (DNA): TGCGCCAGCAGCTTGTTACCAGGGGAATACTACAATGAGCAGTTCTTC.